A selection of T cell receptor beta chains follows, all from one sample in a study of T cell responses to AZD1222 COVID-19 vaccine. Using immunoSEQ multiplex PCR, the repertoire was profiled, and TCRdb retains in-frame clones only, with some absent. The sample carries approximately 140,000 clones, 89% recorded once. This sample comprised peripheral blood, obtained on day 0 of AZD1222 vaccination. Receptors originate from an adult in good health. Each CDR3 is given with its conserved first and last residue. The D gene is left open where the match is weak. Clone size is stated in some rows and not others, as once, few, many or a class when expanded.

>TRBD1|TRBV5-8|TRBJ1-4|15|.
TGTGCCAGCAGCTTGAGGGGGCGAGCTAATGAAAAACTGTTTTTT
CASSLRGRANEKLFF
>.|TRBV4-3|TRBJ2-1|15|.
TGCGCCAGCAGCCAAGCTGTTAGCGGATACAATGAGCAGTTCTTC
CASSQAVSGYNEQFF
>.|TRBV7-8|TRBJ1-1|13|.
TGTGCCAGCAGCTTGGCCGGGGTCACTGAAGCTTTCTTT
CASSLAGVTEAFF
>TRBD2|TRBV7-2|TRBJ2-1|17|.
TGTGCCAGCAGCTTACGACTAGCGGGAGGAAGGTCGAATGAGCAGTTCTTC
CASSLRLAGGRSNEQFF
>.|TRBV24-1|TRBJ2-5|13|.
TGTGCCACCAGTGATTTGGGTGGAGGGACCCAGTACTTC
CATSDLGGGTQYF
>.|TRBV5-4|TRBJ2-1|15|.
TGTGCCAGCAGCTTAGGCTACCCCTCCTACAATGAGCAGTTCTTC
CASSLGYPSYNEQFF
>TRBD2|TRBV28|TRBJ2-1|17|once
TGTGCCAGCCAAGGACTAGCGGGAGGGCCAGGTTACAATGAGCAGTTCTTC
CASQGLAGGPGYNEQFF
>.|TRBV28|TRBJ1-1|13|.
TGTGCCAGCAAGGGGCGGGGGGACACTGAAGCTTTCTTT
CASKGRGDTEAFF
>TRBD1|TRBV18|TRBJ2-7|15|.
TGTGCCAGCTCACCTCGCCGGGACAGGTCCTACGAGCAGTACTTC
CASSPRRDRSYEQYF
>.|TRBV12-5|TRBJ1-6|18|.
TGTGCTAGTGGTTTGCCGCCAGGGGTGCTTCCCTATAATTCACCCCTCCACTTT
CASGLPPGVLPYNSPLHF
>.|TRBV28|TRBJ1-2|15|.
TGTGCCAGCAGTTCGGGTGCGGTGGGTGGCTATGGCTACACCTTC
CASSSGAVGGYGYTF
>.|TRBV6-6|TRBJ2-1|15|.
TGTGCCAGCAGGCGTGACAAGAGCTCCTACAATGAGCAGTTCTTC
CASRRDKSSYNEQFF
>.|TRBV7-9|TRBJ2-3|13|.
TGTGCCAGCAGCCCTCTTGAGATTGGGGCGCAGTATTTT
CASSPLEIGAQYF
>TRBD1|TRBV5-8|TRBJ2-7|15|once
TGTGCCAGCAGCTTGGAGGGACAGGGTCCCTACGAGCAGTACTTC
CASSLEGQGPYEQYF
>.|TRBV7-3|TRBJ2-5|15|.
TGTGCCAGCAGCGAGGCTCCAGGCAGACAAGAGACCCAGTACTTC
CASSEAPGRQETQYF
>TRBD1|TRBV6-2/TRBV6-3|TRBJ1-1|15|.
TGTGCCAGCAGTCTCTTTGGGACAGAGAACACTGAAGCTTTCTTT
CASSLFGTENTEAFF
>.|TRBV24-1|TRBJ2-3|17|.
TGTGCCACCAGTGACCAGTCGGGACTCCTTAGGGGAGATACGCAGTATTTT
CATSDQSGLLRGDTQYF
>.|TRBV28|TRBJ1-3|15|.
TGTGCCAGCAGTTCGGCCGCGAGCTCTGGAAACACCATATATTTT
CASSSAASSGNTIYF
>.|TRBV6-4|TRBJ1-5|13|.
TGTGCCAGCAGTTCGCAGGGAGGACAGCCCCAGCATTTT
CASSSQGGQPQHF
>.|TRBV7-2|TRBJ1-3|18|.
TGTGCCAGCAGCTTGAGGATTCGGGTCCAGGGTGGCTGGGACACCATATATTTT
CASSLRIRVQGGWDTIYF
>.|TRBV7-9|TRBJ1-2|15|.
TGTGCCAGCAGCCAACTGGACGGAGCTGGTATTGGCTACACCTTC
CASSQLDGAGIGYTF
>TRBD1|TRBV28|TRBJ2-7|14|once
TGTGCCAGCAGAAGGACAGGACAGACCTACGAGCAGTACTTC
CASRRTGQTYEQYF
>TRBD1|TRBV4-2|TRBJ1-6|16|.
TGTGCCAGCAGCCAAGATTCAGGACAGGGGTATTCACCCCTCCACTTT
CASSQDSGQGYSPLHF
>.|TRBV3-1/TRBV3-2|TRBJ1-1|15|.
TGTGCCAGCAGCCCACTCGGACGGGTGAACACTGAGGCTTTCTTT
CASSPLGRVNTEAFF
>TRBD1|TRBV7-8|TRBJ2-7|16|once
TGTGCCAGCAGCTTAGTAGGCAGGACAGGGGGCGCCGAGCAGTACTTC
CASSLVGRTGGAEQYF
>TRBD1|TRBV6-6|TRBJ1-5|15|.
TGTGCCAGCGACAGGGGGACGTATAGCAATCAGCCCCAGCATTTT
CASDRGTYSNQPQHF
>.|TRBV10-3|TRBJ1-6|16|.
TGTGCCATCAGTGAGTCGTCGGGGGGGGCTGGATCACCCCTCCACTTT
CAISESSGGAGSPLHF
>.|TRBV27|TRBJ2-7|15|.
TGTGCCAGCAGTTTCCGAGCGGTGGGGGACTACGAGCAGTACTTC
CASSFRAVGDYEQYF